A single sample is the source of the 12 T cell receptor beta chains below, sequenced in a study of blood T cell repertoires in COVID-19. The table came from immunoSEQ multiplex PCR; TCRdb's copy has only in-frame clones and leaves some out. Found here are more than 200,000 clones, approximately 86% of them singletons; the top ten hold roughly 0.69%. Source material: peripheral blood. These receptors all stem from a man aged 35 to 55 with acute or convalescent COVID-19.

The rearrangement joins TRBV27 to TRBJ1-6; D remains ambiguous. Germline lookup yields CDR1 MNHEY and CDR2 SMNVEV (reference sequence). The CDR3 is 17 residues long. Trimming took 0 bases from V and 0 from J, leaving 9 bases between them. The CDR3 loop reads CASSLSAAFSYNSPLHF. CDR3 sequence (DNA): TGTGCCAGCAGTTTATCGGCAGCGTTCTCCTATAATTCACCCCTCCACTTT.

This chain connects TRBV27 to TRBJ2-7; D call uncertain. V gave up 5 bases and J gave up 3 bases, with 11 bases separating them. CDR3 length: 13 residues. CDR1 and CDR2 from the germline V gene are MNHEY and SMNVEV (reference sequence). CDR3 in amino acids: CASSQDGFYEQYF. The CDR3 nucleotides read TGTGCCAGCAGTCAAGACGGGTTCTACGAGCAGTACTTC.

The chain employs TRBV6-5 and TRBJ2-7, with D possibly matching TRBD2 (6 bases). Trimming left V 0 bases short and J 2 bases short, with 11 bases between. CDR1 MNHEY and CDR2 SVGAGI come from the germline V gene. The CDR3 is made up of 15 amino acids. The CDR3 DNA reads TGTGCCAGCAGTTACTCGACCGCGGGACCCTACGAGCAGTACTTC. Protein: CASSYSTAGPYEQYF.

V and J are TRBV7-2 and TRBJ1-6; D possibly corresponds to TRBD1 (6 bases). The CDR3 consists of 13 residues. V shed 3 bases and J shed 8 bases, with 8 bases lying between them. Germline CDR1 is SGHTA and CDR2 is FQGNSA. The CDR3 sequence is CASSFSGDSPLHF. CDR3 in DNA: TGTGCCAGCAGCTTCTCAGGGGATTCACCCCTCCACTTT.

This clone has only a few counts. The rearrangement uses TRBV15 and TRBJ1-1, with 7 bases fitting TRBD1. Looked up from germline, CDR1 is LNHNV and CDR2 is YYDKDF (reference sequence). V lost 0 bases to trimming and J lost 11 bases; unmatched junction nucleotides: 6. The CDR3 length is 13 residues. The CDR3 reads CATSRDPTGRAFF. The DNA of the CDR3 is TGTGCCACCAGCAGAGACCCGACAGGGAGGGCTTTCTTT.

V is TRBV30 and J is TRBJ2-1; D might be TRBD1 (5 bases). Per the germline V gene, CDR1 is GTSNPN and CDR2 is SVGIG (reference sequence). The CDR3 consists of 12 residues. V was clipped by 0 bases and J by 8 bases, with 8 bases between them. As DNA, the CDR3 is TGTGCCTGGAGTGTACTGGGGCATGAGCAGTTCTTC. Translation gives CAWSVLGHEQFF.

This clone was detected only once. This chain uses TRBV27 with TRBJ1-1; 8 bases match TRBD1. This CDR3 is 16 amino acids long. V gave up 4 bases and J gave up 3 bases; unmatched junction bases: 10. Germline assignment: CDR1 MNHEY and CDR2 SMNVEV (reference sequence). This CDR3 reads CASSSPGTGLYTEAFF. In DNA, the CDR3 is TGTGCCAGCAGTTCCCCCGGGACAGGACTTTACACTGAAGCTTTCTTT.

V usage is TRBV3-1 (or the pseudogene TRBV3-2) and J usage is TRBJ1-5; the D is unclear. Between the trimmed V and J ends, which lost 4 bases and 5 bases, there was a span of 12 bases. Germline CDR1 LGHDT, CDR2 YNNKEL (reference sequence). This CDR3 has 14 residues. The CDR3 sequence: CASSPPGVDQPQHF. DNA of the CDR3: TGTGCCAGCAGCCCCCCAGGCGTAGATCAGCCCCAGCATTTT.

J is TRBJ2-1 and V is TRBV7-9; D ambiguous. V was pared by 1 base and J by 4 bases, with 20 bases between. The V gene's germline CDR1 is SEHNR and CDR2 FQNEAQ (reference sequence). CDR3 length equals 18 residues. The CDR3 protein is CASSLGVVAESLYNEQFF. The CDR3 coding sequence is TGTGCCAGCAGCTTAGGGGTAGTCGCGGAGTCCCTATACAATGAGCAGTTCTTC.

This chain uses TRBV6-5 with TRBJ2-1, with D hard to call. Germline-derived CDR1 and CDR2 are MNHEY and SVGAGI. Trimming took 2 bases from V and 6 from J, leaving 8 bases between them. This CDR3 region has 13 residues. CDR3 nucleotides: TGTGCCAGCAGTTACGGTAACGGCAATGAGCAGTTCTTC. It encodes CASSYGNGNEQFF.

The CDR3, as DNA: TGTGCCAGCAGTTCCGGGGACAGGGACACCGGGGAGCTGTTTTTT. Its translation is CASSSGDRDTGELFF. The chain couples TRBV28 to TRBJ2-2; 9 nucleotides agree with TRBD1. With V trimmed by 4 bases and J by 3 bases, 3 bases remained unmatched. The CDR3 has 15 amino acids. Germline values: CDR1 MDHEN, CDR2 SYDVKM.

This chain uses TRBV5-6 with TRBJ2-7, with 7 bases that match TRBD1. The J segment lost 5 bases and the V segment lost 3 bases, leaving 14 bases of the junction unmatched. There are 16 residues in the CDR3. Per the germline V gene, CDR1 is SGHDT and CDR2 is YYEEEE. The CDR3 bases are TGTGCCAGCAGCTCTTGGTGGGACAGCGCCGCGCACGAGCAGTACTTC. It translates to CASSSWWDSAAHEQYF.